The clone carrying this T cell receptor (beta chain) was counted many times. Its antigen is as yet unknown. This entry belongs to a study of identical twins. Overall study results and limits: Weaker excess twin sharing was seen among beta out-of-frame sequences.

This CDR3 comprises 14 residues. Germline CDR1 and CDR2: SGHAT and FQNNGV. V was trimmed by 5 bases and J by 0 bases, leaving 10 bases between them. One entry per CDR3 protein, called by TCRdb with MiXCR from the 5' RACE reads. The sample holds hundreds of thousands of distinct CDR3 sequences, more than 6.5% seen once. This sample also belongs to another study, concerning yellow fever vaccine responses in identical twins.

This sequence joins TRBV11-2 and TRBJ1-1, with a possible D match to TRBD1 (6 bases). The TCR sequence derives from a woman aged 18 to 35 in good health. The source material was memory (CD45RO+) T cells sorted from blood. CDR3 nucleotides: TGTGCCAGCAGCCAGGGGCTACTGAACACTGAAGCTTTCTTT. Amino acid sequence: CASSQGLLNTEAFF.